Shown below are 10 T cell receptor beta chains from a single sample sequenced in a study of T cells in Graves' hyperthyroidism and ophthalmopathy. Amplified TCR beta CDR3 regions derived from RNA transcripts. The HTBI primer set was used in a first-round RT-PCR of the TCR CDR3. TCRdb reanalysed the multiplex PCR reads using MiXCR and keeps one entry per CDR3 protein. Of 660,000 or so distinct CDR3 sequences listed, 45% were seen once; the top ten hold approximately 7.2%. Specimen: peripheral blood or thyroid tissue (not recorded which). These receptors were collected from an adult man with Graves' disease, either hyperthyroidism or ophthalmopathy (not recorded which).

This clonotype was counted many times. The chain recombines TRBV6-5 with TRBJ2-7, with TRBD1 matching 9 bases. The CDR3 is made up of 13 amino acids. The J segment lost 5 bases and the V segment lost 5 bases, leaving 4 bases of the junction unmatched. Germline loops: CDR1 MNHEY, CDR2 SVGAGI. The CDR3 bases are TGTGCCAGCAGTCAGGACAGGGGCCACGAGCAGTACTTC. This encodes CASSQDRGHEQYF.

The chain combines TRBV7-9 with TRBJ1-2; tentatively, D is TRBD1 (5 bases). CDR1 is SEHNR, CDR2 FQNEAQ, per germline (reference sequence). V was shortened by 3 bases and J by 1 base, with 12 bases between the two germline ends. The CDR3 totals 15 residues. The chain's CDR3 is CASSLGPINNYGYTF. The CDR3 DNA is TGTGCCAGCAGCTTGGGACCAATCAATAACTATGGCTACACCTTC.

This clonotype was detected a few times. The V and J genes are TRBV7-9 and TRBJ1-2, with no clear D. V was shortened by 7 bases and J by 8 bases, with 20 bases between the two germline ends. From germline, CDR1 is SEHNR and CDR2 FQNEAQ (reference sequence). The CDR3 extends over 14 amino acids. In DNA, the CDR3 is TGTGCCAGCACTCAAGAGGCCCAAACTCAGGGCTACACCTTC. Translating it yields CASTQEAQTQGYTF.

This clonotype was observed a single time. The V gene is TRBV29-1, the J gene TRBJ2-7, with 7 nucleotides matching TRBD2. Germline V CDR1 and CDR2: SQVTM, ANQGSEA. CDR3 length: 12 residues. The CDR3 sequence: CSETGGTYEQYF. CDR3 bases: TGCAGTGAGACGGGAGGAACCTACGAGCAGTACTTC.

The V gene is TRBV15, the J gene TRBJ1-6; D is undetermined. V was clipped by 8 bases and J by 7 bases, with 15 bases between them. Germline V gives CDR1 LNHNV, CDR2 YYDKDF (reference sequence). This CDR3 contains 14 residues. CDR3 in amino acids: CATRPDTANSPLHF. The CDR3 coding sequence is TGTGCCACCCGTCCCGACACAGCCAATTCACCCCTCCACTTT.

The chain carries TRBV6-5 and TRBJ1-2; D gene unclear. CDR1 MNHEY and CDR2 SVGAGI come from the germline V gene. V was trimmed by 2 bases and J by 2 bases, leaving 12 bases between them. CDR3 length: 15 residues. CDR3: CASSYMDPGNYGYTF. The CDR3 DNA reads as TGTGCCAGCAGTTACATGGACCCGGGGAACTATGGCTACACCTTC.

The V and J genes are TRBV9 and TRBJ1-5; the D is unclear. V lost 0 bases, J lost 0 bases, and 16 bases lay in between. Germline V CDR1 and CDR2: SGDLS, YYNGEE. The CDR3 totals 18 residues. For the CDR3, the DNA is TGTGCCAGCAGCGTAGATGGGGTGGGGATTTATAGCAATCAGCCCCAGCATTTT. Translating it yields CASSVDGVGIYSNQPQHF. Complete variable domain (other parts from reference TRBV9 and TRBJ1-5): DSGVTQTPKHLITATGQRVTLRCSPRSGDLSVYWYQQSLDQGLQFLIQYYNGEERAKGNILERFSAQQFPDLHSELNLSSLELGDSALYFCASSVDGVGIYSNQPQHFGDGTRLSIL.

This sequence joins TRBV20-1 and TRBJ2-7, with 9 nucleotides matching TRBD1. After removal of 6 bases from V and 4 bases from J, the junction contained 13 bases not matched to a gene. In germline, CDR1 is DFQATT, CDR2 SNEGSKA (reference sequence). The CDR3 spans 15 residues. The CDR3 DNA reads TGCAGTGCGGGTCGGTCGGGACAGGGCTCTTACGAGCAGTACTTC. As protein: CSAGRSGQGSYEQYF.

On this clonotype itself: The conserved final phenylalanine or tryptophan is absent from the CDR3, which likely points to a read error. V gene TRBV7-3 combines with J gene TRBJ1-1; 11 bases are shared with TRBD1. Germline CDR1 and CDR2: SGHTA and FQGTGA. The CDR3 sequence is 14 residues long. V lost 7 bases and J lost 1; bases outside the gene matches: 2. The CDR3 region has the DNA TGTGCCAGCAAGGGACAGGGGGGGAACACTGAAGCTTTCCTT. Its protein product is CASKGQGGNTEAFL.

CDR3: CAISAGGLAEETQYF. The CDR3 DNA follows: TGTGCCATCAGTGCTGGGGGACTAGCGGAAGAGACCCAGTACTTC. This chain joins TRBV10-3 and TRBJ2-5; TRBD2 matches at 11 bases. From germline, CDR1 is ENHRY and CDR2 SYGVKD. The V and J ends lost 4 bases and 3 bases, in that order; junction bases with no gene match: 4. The CDR3 is 15 residues long.